The entry below gives a single TCR beta chain sequence along with its context. The antigen is not known. CDR3 length: 15 amino acids. Germline lookup yields CDR1 SQVTM and CDR2 ANQGSEA. V was pared by 0 bases and J by 9 bases, with 18 bases between. The sample comes from a study of T cell responses to AZD1222 COVID-19 vaccine. At the level of the study: Second-dose intervals of approximately 4 or approximately 12 weeks were pooled.

Study-level findings and limits: Vaccine-related CD4 TCRs covered spike, predominating at 160-218 and 743-854. Among those given AZD1222, only 6 or 7 were seropositive at baseline. Targets within unmutated variant regions were reportedly found for nearly half of spike-specific TCRs.

Sequencing used immunoSEQ multiplex PCR; TCRdb keeps in-frame clones, though not all of them. This sample carries some 200,000 clones, more than 75% of them seen once, and the ten largest clones take roughly 0.99%. The origin of this receptor is an adult in good health. The chain joins TRBV29-1 to TRBJ2-1, with no clear D. The specimen comprised peripheral blood, sampled on day 0 of AZD1222 vaccination. In nucleotides, the CDR3 is TGCAGCGTTGAAGATCCAAGGACGCGCTTTCGTGAGCAGTTCTTC. Translation: CSVEDPRTRFREQFF.